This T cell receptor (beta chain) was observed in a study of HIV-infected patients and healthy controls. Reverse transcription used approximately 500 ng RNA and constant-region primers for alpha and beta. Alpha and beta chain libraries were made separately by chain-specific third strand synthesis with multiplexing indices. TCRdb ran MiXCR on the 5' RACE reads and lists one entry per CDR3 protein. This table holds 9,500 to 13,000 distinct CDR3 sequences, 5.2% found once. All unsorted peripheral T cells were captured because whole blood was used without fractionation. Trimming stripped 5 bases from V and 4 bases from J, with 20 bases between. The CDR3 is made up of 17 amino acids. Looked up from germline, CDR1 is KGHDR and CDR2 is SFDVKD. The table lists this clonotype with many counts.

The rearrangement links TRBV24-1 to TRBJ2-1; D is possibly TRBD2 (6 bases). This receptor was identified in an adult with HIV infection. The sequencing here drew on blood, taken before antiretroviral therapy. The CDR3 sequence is CATSATDAEGWYNEQFF. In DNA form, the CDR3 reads TGTGCCACCAGTGCAACTGATGCGGAGGGTTGGTACAATGAGCAGTTCTTC.